By proportion, the clone carrying this T cell receptor (beta chain) is medium-sized. Its antigen is as yet unknown. Alongside blood RNA obtained from unsorted whole blood, germline DNA was also extracted. Roughly 4.4 milliliters of peripheral blood were gathered ahead of the operation. Trimming left V 4 bases short and J 9 bases short, with 16 bases between. This CDR3 has 14 residues. Germline V gene data show CDR1 as SGHAT and CDR2 as FQNNGV. Starting from 500 ng of total RNA, TCR beta cDNA was produced with a primer in the constant region. A slightly modified ARM-PCR protocol with three nested multiplex PCR rounds produced these TCR beta libraries. In the first two PCR rounds, TRBV1-TRBV30 forward primers were paired with a C-beta reverse primer, and each round lasted approximately 9 cycles. TCRdb ran MiXCR on the multiplex PCR reads and lists one entry per CDR3 protein. The sample has approximately 330,000 distinct CDR3 sequences, around 60% seen once.

This entry belongs to a study of tumor-infiltrating lymphocytes in primary liver carcinoma. Study-wide background: All patients had surgically resected primary liver carcinoma. The number of productive TCRbeta reads per sample ranged from roughly 3.5 to 8 million and was similar across tissue types.

General study results and limits: The top-250-clone fraction was significantly higher in tumors than in blood (p = 0.039).

Sequenced: peripheral blood. The sequence was collected from a man aged 35-49 years with primary liver carcinoma and hepatitis B virus infection. The chain links TRBV11-2 to TRBJ2-1; possibly TRBD1 for D (5 bases). The CDR3 region is CASSSRLVGPEQFF. CDR3 sequence (DNA): TGTGCCAGCAGCTCCCGATTAGTGGGGCCTGAGCAGTTCTTC.